Listed below are T cell receptor beta chains from one sample, sequenced in a study of T cell responses to AZD1222 COVID-19 vaccine. Sequencing used immunoSEQ multiplex PCR; TCRdb keeps in-frame clones, though not all of them. The data show about 92,000 clones, around 90% seen once. This specimen consisted of peripheral blood, obtained on day 0 of AZD1222 vaccination. Every receptor here comes from an adult in good health. Each CDR3 is given with its conserved first and last residue.

TRBJ2-2,TRBV11-3,17,CASSLEWTSGPTGELFF
TRBJ1-1,TRBV28,13,CASSSEGWTHPFF
TRBJ1-1,TRBV11-2,14,CASSSRGRVTEAFF
TRBJ1-3,TRBV9,13,CASSNTGGNTIYF
TRBJ1-5,TRBV19,14,CASSIRTVYQPQHF
TRBJ2-7,TRBV9,14,CASTLGVGDYEQYF
TRBJ2-7,TRBV7-8,14,CASRLGAGSYEQYF
TRBJ2-7,TRBV25-1,13,CASSEDFSYEQYF
TRBJ2-3,TRBV18,16,CASSPRLAGNTDTQYF
TRBJ2-7,TRBV30,14,CAWSGGRGMGEQYF
TRBJ1-2,TRBV3-1/TRBV3-2,11,CASSLGHGYTF
TRBJ1-5,TRBV5-1,16,CASSLGTGDLNQPQHF
TRBJ1-1,TRBV19,17,CASKAGQGSGGGTEAFF
TRBJ1-2,TRBV4-3,13,CASSQVDKTGYTF
TRBJ2-2,TRBV4-1,18,CASSQAGWGTADTGELFF
TRBJ1-2,TRBV11-1,15,CASSEGISPNYGYTF
TRBJ2-4,TRBV4-1,16,CASSQGRGRSKNIQYF
TRBJ1-2,TRBV7-6,14,CASSLERGGYGYTF
TRBJ2-7,TRBV7-8,13,CASSPRTDYEQYF
TRBJ1-5,TRBV11-2,17,CASSLGQGMASNQPQHF
TRBJ1-2,TRBV4-2,13,CASSQEQGSGYTF
TRBJ2-7,TRBV7-9,13,CASSFALGYEQYF
TRBJ1-1,TRBV1,16,CTSSRGQGLGNTEAFF
TRBJ2-7,TRBV7-8,15,CASSRAAAKTYEQYF
TRBJ1-2,TRBV5-1,15,CASSPHAGIQHGYTF
TRBJ1-3,TRBV3-1/TRBV3-2,16,CASSSQGLSSGNTIYF
TRBJ2-7,TRBV12-5,12,CASGLDSQRQYF